The 30 T cell receptor beta chains below were found in one sample sequenced in a study of cytomegalovirus exposure and HLA in healthy donors. 13 Jbeta primers and 60 Vbeta primers were used for the PCR. Sequenced by immunoSEQ multiplex PCR; TCRdb stores in-frame clones only, minus some. The sample lists just under 150,000 clones, 80% occurring once. Sequencing was done on a sample of PBMCs. All receptors come from a woman aged 30 to 39 in good health and CMV-seronegative.

The chain links TRBV5-4 to TRBJ2-2; D is unresolved. Trimming left V 2 bases short and J 4 bases short, with 9 bases between. The germline CDR1 and CDR2 sequences are SGHNT and YYREEE (reference sequence). The CDR3 spans 14 residues. The CDR3 nucleotides are TGTGCCAGCAGCTTCAAGTACAGCACCGGGGAGCTGTTTTTT. Protein product: CASSFKYSTGELFF.

The chain is built from TRBV7-9 and TRBJ2-5; 9 nucleotides line up with TRBD2. Germline CDR1 and CDR2: SEHNR and FQNEAQ (reference sequence). The CDR3 loop spans 14 amino acids. V shed 3 bases and J 5 bases; nucleotides not matched to a gene: 4. Here the CDR3 DNA reads TGTGCCAGCAGCTTGCGGGGGGGCCATGAGACCCAGTACTTC. Protein product: CASSLRGGHETQYF.

The sample holds a few counts of this clone. CDR3 sequence reads: CACLFRDRGGDNEQFF. DNA of the CDR3: TGTGCCTGCCTATTCCGGGACAGGGGGGGGGACAATGAGCAGTTCTTC. The rearrangement uses TRBV30 and TRBJ2-1; 11 positions match TRBD1. Per the germline V gene, CDR1 is GTSNPN and CDR2 is SVGIG (reference sequence). The V gene end was trimmed by 6 bases and the J gene end by 5 bases; junction bases not matched to a gene: 12. The CDR3 contains 16 residues.

J is TRBJ2-1 and V is TRBV10-3; 13 bases are a match to TRBD2. Trimming took 2 bases from V and 9 from J; bases not matched to a gene: 10. In germline, CDR1 is ENHRY, CDR2 SYGVKD. CDR3 size: 17 residues. CDR3 loop: CAISEPQLAGGLVEQFF. In DNA, the CDR3 is TGTGCCATCAGTGAGCCCCAACTAGCGGGGGGGCTTGTTGAGCAGTTCTTC.

V gene TRBV2 combines with J gene TRBJ1-4; maybe TRBD1 (5 bases). The CDR3 contains 11 residues. Germline CDR1 is SNHLY and CDR2 is FYNNEI. Between the trimmed V and J ends, which lost 10 bases and 4 bases, there was a span of 7 bases. CDR3 region: CAIGGNEKLFF. The CDR3 region has the DNA TGTGCCATCGGGGGTAATGAAAAACTGTTTTTT.

The rearrangement uses TRBV11-2 and TRBJ2-6; maybe TRBD1 (6 bases). The CDR3 runs 16 residues. The germline V and J ends were trimmed by 2 bases and 2 bases, with 10 bases remaining between them. Per germline, CDR1 SGHAT and CDR2 FQNNGV. The CDR3 nucleotides read TGTGCCAGCAGCTTACCGCAGGGGACTGGGGCCAACGTCCTGACTTTC. It specifies CASSLPQGTGANVLTF.

The chain recombines TRBV11-2 with TRBJ2-1, with 7 nucleotides matching TRBD2. Germline V gene lookup returns CDR1 SGHAT and CDR2 FQNNGV. The CDR3 has 15 amino acids. Unmatched junction bases numbered 8, after V lost 5 bases and J lost 4 bases. CDR3 protein: CASSVHGGLYNEQFF. CDR3 bases: TGTGCCAGCAGCGTACACGGGGGGTTATACAATGAGCAGTTCTTC.

The chain joins TRBV10-1 to TRBJ2-5, with 7 bases that match TRBD1. CDR3 size: 17 residues. Germline V gene data show CDR1 as WNHNN and CDR2 as SYGVQD (reference sequence). V was clipped by 1 base and J by 0 bases; unmatched bases: 8. This chain's CDR3 is CASSEYGTELNQETQYF. CDR3 sequence (DNA): TGCGCCAGCAGTGAGTACGGGACAGAGCTAAACCAAGAGACCCAGTACTTC.

The chain carries TRBV2 and TRBJ2-7, with no clear D. The V gene lost 1 base and the J gene lost 1 base, with 17 bases spanning the gap. Germline assignment: CDR1 SNHLY and CDR2 FYNNEI. The CDR3 totals 17 residues. CDR3 loop: CASSEGLQAEYSYEQYF. CDR3 nucleotides: TGTGCCAGCAGTGAAGGGCTTCAGGCAGAATATTCCTACGAGCAGTACTTC.

This clone has a single count. The rearrangement uses TRBV19 and TRBJ2-1, with D tentatively TRBD1 (6 bases). The CDR3 is made up of 16 amino acids. From germline, CDR1 is LNHDA and CDR2 SQIVND (reference sequence). V was clipped by 3 bases and J by 6 bases, with 18 bases between them. In DNA, the CDR3 is TGTGCCAGTAGTATGGGGAACGGGATGGGGGCCAATGAGCAGTTCTTC. This codes for CASSMGNGMGANEQFF.

The chain links TRBV2 to TRBJ1-5; 7 nucleotides line up with TRBD1. This CDR3 has 15 residues. In germline, CDR1 is SNHLY, CDR2 FYNNEI. V lost 6 bases and J lost 2; bases outside the gene matches: 7. CDR3 DNA: TGTGCCAGCAGAGCAGACAGGGCCGGCAATCAGCCCCAGCATTTT. Translated, it gives CASRADRAGNQPQHF.

V is TRBV5-1 and J is TRBJ2-1, with D tentatively TRBD2 (6 bases). Germline-derived CDR1 and CDR2 are SGHRS and YFSETQ. The CDR3 is 13 amino acids. V was pared by 4 bases and J by 3 bases, with 8 bases between. In DNA, the CDR3 is TGCGCCAGCAGCCGCGGGGACTACAATGAGCAGTTCTTC. This translates into CASSRGDYNEQFF.

This clone was counted only a few times. The chain is built from TRBV5-6 and TRBJ1-2, with 7 bases identical to TRBD1. Germline assignment: CDR1 SGHDT and CDR2 YYEEEE. This CDR3 contains 12 residues. The J segment lost 7 bases and the V segment lost 3 bases, leaving 3 bases of the junction unmatched. The CDR3 loop is CASSSNRGGYTF. CDR3 nucleotide sequence: TGTGCCAGCAGCTCGAACAGGGGTGGCTACACCTTC. Variable domain in full (rest from reference TRBV5-6 and TRBJ1-2): DAGVTQSPTHLIKTRGQQVTLRCSPKSGHDTVSWYQQALGQGPQFIFQYYEEEERQRGNFPDRFSGHQFPNYSSELNVNALLLGDSALYLCASSSNRGGYTFGSGTRLTVV.

This rearrangement joins TRBV2 to TRBJ1-6; the match to TRBD1 covers 7 bases. CDR3 size: 16 residues. Trimming at V came to 5 bases and at J to 3 bases, leaving 7 bases not matched to a gene. Germline lookup yields CDR1 SNHLY and CDR2 FYNNEI. CDR3 loop: CASSSNRDSYNSPLHF. CDR3 coding DNA: TGTGCCAGCAGTTCTAACCGGGACAGCTATAATTCACCCCTCCACTTT. The complete variable domain, with remaining parts taken from reference TRBV2 and TRBJ1-6, reads EPEVTQTPSHQVTQMGQEVILRCVPISNHLYFYWYRQILGQKVEFLVSFYNNEISEKSEIFDDQFSVERPDGSNFTLKIRSTKLEDSAMYFCASSSNRDSYNSPLHFGNGTRLTVT.

The chain has TRBV18 and TRBJ1-1; D is unresolved. V lost 4 bases and J lost 1, with 7 bases in between. The germline V gene has CDR1 KGHSH and CDR2 LQKENI. The CDR3 runs to 13 residues. The CDR3 protein is CASSLGGNTEAFF. As DNA, the CDR3 is TGTGCCAGCTCACTCGGAGGGAACACTGAAGCTTTCTTT.

This clone was recorded only once. The chain joins TRBV4-1 to TRBJ2-5; weak D call: TRBD1 (6 bases). TRBJ2-7 explains the end of the DNA better; the J call may be wrong. Germline CDR1 reads MGHRA; CDR2 reads YSYEKL. The CDR3 is 16 residues long. This chain's CDR3 is CASSHFSETGWYEQYF. DNA for the CDR3: TGCGCCAGCAGCCACTTTTCCGAGACAGGCTGGTACGAGCAGTACTTC.

The CDR3 DNA reads as TGTGCCAGCAGCGCGATGTATAGCACAGATACGCAGTATTTT. The encoded protein is CASSAMYSTDTQYF. This rearrangement joins TRBV6-1 to TRBJ2-3, with D unresolved. The CDR3 sequence is 14 residues long. V lost 6 bases to trimming and J lost 0 bases, with 10 bases between them. Germline lookup yields CDR1 MNHNS and CDR2 SASEGT.

The chain joins TRBV15 to TRBJ1-5; D perhaps matches TRBD1 (5 bases). V lost 3 bases and J lost 5, with 11 bases in between. CDR3 size: 14 residues. The germline V gene encodes CDR1 LNHNV and CDR2 YYDKDF (reference sequence). The CDR3 spells CATSSRLTDQPQHF. The CDR3 DNA sequence: TGTGCCACCAGCAGTAGGTTGACAGATCAGCCCCAGCATTTT.

J is TRBJ2-1 and V is TRBV27; D call uncertain. The CDR3 contains 13 residues. Germline-derived CDR1 and CDR2 are MNHEY and SMNVEV (reference sequence). Trimming stripped 3 bases from V and 7 bases from J, with 10 bases between. The DNA for the CDR3 is TGTGCCAGCAGTTTTTCTCCGGGTAATGAGCAGTTCTTC. It is translated as CASSFSPGNEQFF.

CDR3: CASSLAAESVELFF. The CDR3, as DNA: TGTGCCAGCAGCTTAGCGGCAGAGAGCGTGGAACTGTTTTTT. The chain employs TRBV7-9 and TRBJ1-4, with D unresolved. V was trimmed by 0 bases and J by 12 bases, leaving 14 bases between them. This CDR3 contains 14 residues. Germline V lookup: CDR1 SEHNR, CDR2 FQNEAQ (reference sequence). The complete variable domain, with remaining parts taken from reference TRBV7-9 and TRBJ1-4, reads DTGVSQNPRHKITKRGQNVTFRCDPISEHNRLYWYRQTLGQGPEFLTYFQNEAQLEKSRLLSDRFSAERPKGSFSTLEIQRTEQGDSAMYLCASSLAAESVELFFGSGTQLSVL.

The gene calls are TRBV19 and TRBJ1-5, with 9 positions matching TRBD1. This CDR3 has 15 residues. Germline V gives CDR1 LNHDA, CDR2 SQIVND (reference sequence). V was pared by 4 bases and J by 7 bases, with 8 bases of the junction left unmatched. CDR3 sequence: CASSTPGQGWQPQHF. The CDR3 DNA is TGTGCCAGTAGTACCCCGGGACAGGGTTGGCAGCCCCAGCATTTT.

The chain joins TRBV6-1 to TRBJ1-3, with 7 bases aligning to TRBD1. Germline V gene sequence: CDR1 MNHNS, CDR2 SASEGT. The CDR3 extends over 14 amino acids. V lost 7 bases to trimming and J lost 2 bases; unmatched junction nucleotides: 5. The CDR3 DNA follows: TGTGCCAGCAACCCGACAGGGACTGGAAACACCATATATTTT. It codes for CASNPTGTGNTIYF.

The CDR3 coding sequence is TGTGCCAGCGGGCAGGGGGTGAGAAACACCATATATTTT. Encoded protein: CASGQGVRNTIYF. This chain links TRBV7-2 with TRBJ1-3; 7 positions agree with TRBD1. V lost 8 bases and J lost 5; bases outside the gene matches: 6. From germline, CDR1 is SGHTA and CDR2 FQGNSA. The CDR3 is 13 amino acids.

This chain uses TRBV19 with TRBJ1-3; possible D gene TRBD1, 5 bases. CDR1 and CDR2 from the germline V gene are LNHDA and SQIVND (reference sequence). There are 15 residues in the CDR3. Trimming left V 5 bases short and J 2 bases short, with 13 bases between. The chain's CDR3 is CASSSAGRAGNTIYF. The CDR3 nucleotides read TGTGCCAGTAGTTCGGCAGGGAGGGCTGGAAACACCATATATTTT. Full variable domain (remainder filled in from reference TRBV19 and TRBJ1-3): DGGITQSPKYLFRKEGQNVTLSCEQNLNHDAMYWYRQDPGQGLRLIYYSQIVNDFQKGDIAEGYSVSREKKESFPLTVTSAQKNPTAFYLCASSSAGRAGNTIYFGEGSWLTVV.

The rearrangement joins TRBV4-3 to TRBJ2-5; TRBD2 agrees at 10 bases. The CDR3 has 15 residues. Looked up from germline, CDR1 is LGHNA and CDR2 is YSLEER. Trimming removed 0 bases from V and 4 bases from J; junction bases left unmatched: 2. CDR3 bases: TGCGCCAGCAGCCAAGATCTAGCGGGGGCAGAGACCCAGTACTTC. Amino acid sequence: CASSQDLAGAETQYF.

This clone was seen once. The chain employs TRBV28 and TRBJ2-2; D not resolved. This CDR3 is built from 15 residues. Germline V gives CDR1 MDHEN, CDR2 SYDVKM. V lost 0 bases to trimming and J lost 2 bases, with 7 bases between them. The CDR3 loop reads CASSLWRLNTGELFF. The DNA for the CDR3 is TGTGCCAGCAGTTTATGGCGGCTTAACACCGGGGAGCTGTTTTTT.

The J gene is TRBJ2-1, the V gene TRBV19; 12 bases match TRBD2. The germline CDR1 and CDR2 sequences are LNHDA and SQIVND (reference sequence). The length of the CDR3 is 15 residues. V lost 5 bases and J lost 4; bases outside the gene matches: 3. CDR3 sequence reads: CASSLAGGQYNEQFF. Here the CDR3 DNA reads TGTGCCAGTAGTCTAGCGGGGGGGCAGTACAATGAGCAGTTCTTC.

This sequence joins TRBV5-6 and TRBJ1-1; D not resolved. The CDR3 runs to 15 residues. Germline V gene lookup returns CDR1 SGHDT and CDR2 YYEEEE. V was shortened by 2 bases and J by 1 base, with 12 bases between the two germline ends. CDR3 sequence reads: CASSFLTESNTEAFF. CDR3 bases: TGTGCCAGCAGCTTTCTAACAGAGTCGAACACTGAAGCTTTCTTT.

The count of this clone is one. The chain carries TRBV2 and TRBJ1-5, with a tentative D call TRBD1 (5 bases). Per the germline V gene, CDR1 is SNHLY and CDR2 is FYNNEI. Trimming removed 7 bases at V and 5 bases at J, with 15 bases between. CDR3 size: 14 residues. The CDR3 DNA sequence: TGTGCCAGCACTTTCCAGGACATCGATCAGCCCCAGCATTTT. Translated, it gives CASTFQDIDQPQHF.

This sequence joins TRBV6-5 and TRBJ2-7; possible D gene TRBD2, 6 bases. The CDR3 length is 13 residues. V was pared by 6 bases and J by 2 bases, with 11 bases between. Germline values: CDR1 MNHEY, CDR2 SVGAGI. CDR3 sequence (DNA): TGTGCCAGCAGACGGGACTCAGCCTACGAGCAGTACTTC. Translated, it gives CASRRDSAYEQYF.